A selection of T cell receptor beta chains follows, all from one sample in a study of shared clonotypes between healthy human individuals. Sequencing used immunoSEQ multiplex PCR; TCRdb keeps in-frame clones, though not all of them. The table lists over a million clones, about 84% of them singletons. The sample was memory CD4+ T cells from PBMCs. These receptors came from a man aged 18 to 29 in good health. Some clones in this sample may be carry-over from other donors' samples. Both conserved end residues are trimmed from each CDR3.

V gene: TRBV29-1; J gene: TRBJ2-5; CDR3 protein: STAGQDQETQY
V gene: TRBV4-1; J gene: TRBJ2-7; CDR3 protein: ASSQEVTYEQY
V gene: TRBV19; J gene: TRBJ1-5; CDR3 protein: ASSYGPERNQPQH
V gene: TRBV10-3; J gene: TRBJ2-5; CDR3 protein: AVAGLAGPGETQY
V gene: TRBV11-2; J gene: TRBJ2-2; CDR3 protein: ASSLNRGRTGELF
V gene: TRBV30; J gene: TRBJ1-5; CDR3 protein: AWGSGNNQPQH
V gene: TRBV11-3; J gene: TRBJ2-1; CDR3 protein: ASSSERGVNEQF
V gene: TRBV7-8; J gene: TRBJ1-2; CDR3 protein: ASSLTGPKGYT
V gene: TRBV7-9; J gene: TRBJ2-5; CDR3 protein: ASSFRQGNQETQY
V gene: TRBV7-2; J gene: TRBJ2-4; CDR3 protein: ASGGGPAKNIQY
V gene: TRBV6-5; J gene: TRBJ1-2; CDR3 protein: ATRTGPSYGYT
V gene: TRBV19; J gene: TRBJ1-2; CDR3 protein: ASSVSLSYGYT
V gene: TRBV4-3; J gene: TRBJ2-3; CDR3 protein: ASSQFRTSGTTDTQY
V gene: TRBV29-1; J gene: TRBJ1-2; CDR3 protein: SVEVQADYGYT
V gene: TRBV29-1; J gene: TRBJ2-4; CDR3 protein: SAADTQNIQY
V gene: TRBV28; J gene: TRBJ1-2; CDR3 protein: ASSPTSTGYYGYT
V gene: TRBV28; J gene: TRBJ2-7; CDR3 protein: ASSSDSYEQY
V gene: TRBV5-4; J gene: TRBJ1-2; CDR3 protein: ASRGMTGNYGYT
V gene: TRBV2; J gene: .; CDR3 protein: ASQRGSYEQY
V gene: TRBV11-3; J gene: TRBJ2-2; CDR3 protein: ASSRYRENTGELF
V gene: TRBV6-6; J gene: TRBJ2-2; CDR3 protein: ASSYSGRFTGELF
V gene: TRBV7-9; J gene: TRBJ1-2; CDR3 protein: ASSFLGDQGGYT
V gene: TRBV6-5; J gene: TRBJ2-7; CDR3 protein: ASSFVAGGRHEQY
V gene: TRBV2; J gene: TRBJ1-1; CDR3 protein: ASSLGGPAF
V gene: TRBV30; J gene: TRBJ1-3; CDR3 protein: AWKAKGLSGNTIY
V gene: TRBV27; J gene: TRBJ1-3; CDR3 protein: ASSIGQGAPWSIY
V gene: TRBV6-1; J gene: TRBJ1-2; CDR3 protein: ASSRTEPYGYT
V gene: TRBV7-7; J gene: TRBJ2-7; CDR3 protein: ASSLDESYEQY
V gene: TRBV27; J gene: TRBJ2-5; CDR3 protein: ASSWGQGETQY
V gene: TRBV5-4; J gene: TRBJ2-5; CDR3 protein: ASSSGQGRETQY
V gene: TRBV4-3; J gene: TRBJ2-3; CDR3 protein: ASGVGAGDTQY